The 18 T cell receptor beta chains reported below all come from one sample, sequenced in a study of CD8+CD57+ T cells in acquired aplastic anemia. TCR beta VDJ and CDR3 profiles were obtained from a genomic DNA template. Using its own MiXCR run on the reads, TCRdb lists one record per CDR3 protein. The sample holds around 430,000 distinct CDR3 sequences; around 30% are singletons and the top ten take 0.7% to 1%. Those patients picked for sequencing had displayed CD8+CD57+ cell expansion on flow cytometry. Source material: sorted CD4+, CD8+, or CD8+CD57+ T cells (not recorded which) from PBMCs. The receptor set was obtained from a human donor with aplastic anemia.

V is TRBV5-1 and J is TRBJ1-4, with D unresolved. This CDR3 is 14 amino acids long. Trimming cost V 4 bases and J 4 bases, with 11 bases left between them. In germline, CDR1 is SGHRS, CDR2 YFSETQ. The CDR3: CASSRVEVNEKLFF. In DNA form, the CDR3 reads TGCGCCAGCAGCCGGGTGGAGGTTAATGAAAAACTGTTTTTT.

This clonotype was counted ten times or more. The chain is built from TRBV2 and TRBJ1-4, with D possibly being TRBD1 (6 bases). Germline CDR1 and CDR2: SNHLY and FYNNEI. The CDR3 length is 14 residues. Trimming stripped 5 bases from V and 6 bases from J, with 13 bases between. The CDR3 sequence is CASSILGADEKLFF. CDR3 DNA sequence: TGTGCCAGCAGTATATTGGGGGCGGATGAAAAACTGTTTTTT.

This clonotype was counted between two and nine times. V usage is TRBV30 and J usage is TRBJ1-6; 7 nucleotides align to TRBD1. CDR1 GTSNPN and CDR2 SVGIG come from the germline V gene (reference sequence). The CDR3 consists of 14 residues. Trimming removed 4 bases from V and 10 bases from J; junction bases left unmatched: 10. The chain's CDR3 is CAWTPPGGRSPLHF. The CDR3 nucleotides are TGTGCCTGGACCCCGCCAGGGGGTCGATCACCCCTCCACTTT.

CDR3 sequence (DNA): TGTGCCAGCAGCGTAGGACAGGGGGTAAACGAGCAGTACTTC. Its protein is CASSVGQGVNEQYF. The V call is TRBV5-6, the J call TRBJ2-7, with 10 bases lining up with TRBD1. The CDR3 is 14 residues long. The V gene's germline CDR1 is SGHDT and CDR2 YYEEEE. V lost 4 bases, J lost 5 bases, and 6 bases stayed unmatched.

The chain couples TRBV19 to TRBJ2-7, with 7 bases matching TRBD1. V lost 7 bases to trimming and J lost 1 base; unmatched junction nucleotides: 7. The germline V gene has CDR1 LNHDA and CDR2 SQIVND (reference sequence). This CDR3 region has 14 residues. Here the CDR3 DNA reads TGTGCCAGTACGCCGGGACAGCAATCCTACGAGCAGTACTTC. Its protein is CASTPGQQSYEQYF.

This sequence joins TRBV7-9 and TRBJ1-2; D unresolved. V was pared by 4 bases and J by 2 bases, with 8 bases between. The length of the CDR3 is 13 residues. Germline V lookup: CDR1 SEHNR, CDR2 FQNEAQ (reference sequence). The CDR3 region has the DNA TGTGCCAGCAGCTCCTCCATAAACTATGGCTACACCTTC. Translated: CASSSSINYGYTF.

The sample holds a few counts of this clonotype. The gene calls are TRBV24-1 and TRBJ1-5; 8 positions agree with TRBD1. CDR1 is KGHDR and CDR2 is SFDVKD in the germline V gene. The ends lost 10 bases at V and 2 bases at J; junction bases unmatched: 0. The CDR3 is 12 residues long. The CDR3 DNA is TGTGCCACGGGACAGGGCAATCAGCCCCAGCATTTT. Translating it yields CATGQGNQPQHF.

J is TRBJ1-2 and V is TRBV25-1, with D perhaps matching TRBD1 (5 bases). V was shortened by 8 bases and J by 0 bases, with 16 bases between the two germline ends. The CDR3 extends over 15 amino acids. CDR1 and CDR2 from the germline V gene are MGHDK and SYGVNS. For the CDR3, the DNA is TGTGCCAGCGGGCCCGGGACCCTAGCTAACTATGGCTACACCTTC. Protein product: CASGPGTLANYGYTF.

This clonotype was observed a handful of times. This rearrangement joins TRBV3-1 to TRBJ1-5; D unresolved. V shed 3 bases and J shed 6 bases, with 6 bases lying between them. Germline values: CDR1 LGHDT, CDR2 YNNKEL (reference sequence). This CDR3 is built from 12 residues. CDR3 bases: TGTGCCAGCAGCCAGGGTAGTCAGCCCCAGCATTTT. Translated: CASSQGSQPQHF.

In this sample, this clonotype turned up once. The chain recombines TRBV20-1 with TRBJ2-1; tentative D call: TRBD1 (6 bases). This CDR3 is built from 17 residues. CDR1 and CDR2 from the germline V gene are DFQATT and SNEGSKA (reference sequence). Trimming shortened V by 4 bases and J by 7 bases, and 26 bases separated the two germline ends. The CDR3 sequence is CSANWLGTIRSKNEQFF. CDR3 DNA sequence: TGCAGTGCTAATTGGTTGGGGACAATCCGATCAAAAAATGAGCAGTTCTTC.

This clonotype appeared a few times. The chain employs TRBV29-1 and TRBJ2-1; no definite D call. This CDR3 is 16 amino acids long. Germline values: CDR1 SQVTM, CDR2 ANQGSEA. Trimming left V 8 bases short and J 2 bases short, with 22 bases between. The CDR3 spells CSLSPAAAPTYNEQFF. CDR3 bases: TGCAGCTTAAGTCCCGCGGCAGCCCCAACCTACAATGAGCAGTTCTTC.

As for this clonotype: The junction does not match germline at one end; this may be a read error. The chain employs TRBV11-2 and TRBJ2-1; 12 nucleotides agree with TRBD1. The CDR3 has 14 amino acids. The germline gives CDR1 SGHAT, CDR2 FQNNGV. The CDR3 region has the DNA TGTGCCAGCAGCAAGGGACAGGGGGCCGCTGAGCAGTCCTTC. Translated, it gives CASSKGQGAAEQSF.

This rearrangement joins TRBV5-1 to TRBJ1-5; D unclear. Trimming stripped 1 base from V and 2 bases from J, with 13 bases between. The CDR3 totals 16 residues. The V gene's germline CDR1 is SGHRS and CDR2 YFSETQ. The CDR3 spells CASSLMPGSGNQPQHF. The CDR3 DNA sequence: TGCGCCAGCAGCTTGATGCCGGGTTCCGGCAATCAGCCCCAGCATTTT.

Remarks on this clonotype: This may be a read error: a much more frequent sequence differs by one nucleotide. CDR3 sequence reads: CSASVRISYGQYF. CDR3 coding DNA: TGCAGTGCTAGTGTGCGGATCTCCTACGGGCAGTACTTC. The chain carries TRBV20-1 and TRBJ2-7; D not resolved. Germline V gives CDR1 DFQATT, CDR2 SNEGSKA (reference sequence). The CDR3 is 13 amino acids.

This clonotype was seen ten or more times. The rearrangement joins TRBV2 to TRBJ1-5; D perhaps matches TRBD1 (5 bases). Germline CDR1 and CDR2: SNHLY and FYNNEI. CDR3 length equals 12 residues. The V end was cut by 8 bases, the J end by 6 bases, with 11 bases between. CDR3 sequence reads: CASGGVAQPQHF. CDR3 sequence (DNA): TGTGCCAGCGGGGGGGTGGCTCAGCCCCAGCATTTT.

There are many counts of this clonotype. The chain is built from TRBV19 and TRBJ1-6; D call uncertain. CDR1 and CDR2 (germline): LNHDA, SQIVND (reference sequence). With 11 bases removed from V and 0 bases from J, the gap between germline ends came to 11 bases. The CDR3 loop spans 14 amino acids. The CDR3 loop reads CAAAGSSYNSPLHF. The DNA of the CDR3 is TGTGCCGCCGCTGGGAGCTCCTATAATTCACCCCTCCACTTT.

The chain joins TRBV2 to TRBJ1-2; D is perhaps TRBD1 (5 bases). The CDR3 sequence is 13 residues long. V was trimmed by 2 bases and J by 7 bases, leaving 11 bases between them. CDR1 SNHLY and CDR2 FYNNEI come from the germline V gene. This CDR3 is CASSESGRLGYTF. CDR3 DNA: TGTGCCAGCAGTGAATCAGGGAGACTTGGCTACACCTTC.

A remark on this clonotype: This may be a read error: a much more frequent sequence differs by one nucleotide. For the CDR3, the DNA is TGTGCCAGCAGTCAGGGGGCTGGAAACACCATATATTTT. The encoded protein is CASSQGAGNTIYF. The genes are TRBV12-3 or TRBV12-4 and TRBJ1-3; 7 positions match TRBD1. This CDR3 has 13 residues. The junction had 0 bases not matched to a gene; V was cut back by 5 bases and J by 2 bases.